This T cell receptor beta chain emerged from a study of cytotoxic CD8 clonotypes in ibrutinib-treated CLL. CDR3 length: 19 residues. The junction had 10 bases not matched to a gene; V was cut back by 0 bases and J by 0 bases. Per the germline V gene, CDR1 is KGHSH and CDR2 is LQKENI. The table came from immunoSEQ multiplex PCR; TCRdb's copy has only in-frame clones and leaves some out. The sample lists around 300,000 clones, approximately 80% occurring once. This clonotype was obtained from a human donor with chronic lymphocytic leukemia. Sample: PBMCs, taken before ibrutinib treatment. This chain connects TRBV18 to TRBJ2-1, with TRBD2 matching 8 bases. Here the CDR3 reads CASSPPESRGRNSYNEQFF. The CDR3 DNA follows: TGTGCCAGCTCACCACCGGAATCGCGCGGGAGGAACTCCTACAATGAGCAGTTCTTC.